This paragraph reports one T cell receptor (beta chain). This entry comes from a study of technical replicates of blood from four donors. Assay: immunoSEQ multiplex PCR; the TCRdb copy retains only in-frame clones and omits some. The data hold around 85,000 clones, with 85% to 95% observed a single time. The CDR3 has 16 amino acids. The trim removed 3 bases at V and 3 bases at J, leaving 9 bases unmatched. Germline CDR1 SGHKS, CDR2 YYEKEE (reference sequence). The source of this sequence is a human donor in good health. The chain uses TRBV5-5 and TRBJ2-7; 10 nucleotides line up with TRBD2. The sample comprised T cells isolated from PBMCs. The CDR3 sequence: CASSSNTGLAVYEQYF. In DNA, the CDR3 is TGTGCCAGCAGCTCCAATACCGGACTAGCGGTCTACGAGCAGTACTTC.